One and the same sample provided the 14 T cell receptor beta chains below, sequenced in a study of control samples from healthy donors and cancer patients. Assay used: immunoSEQ multiplex PCR; TCRdb lists only in-frame clones, some missing. The sample lists 100,000 to 150,000 clones, around nine tenths occurring once. Sequencing was done on a sample of blood. The receptors derive from a man aged 40-49 years in good health.

This clone was observed a single time. This chain connects TRBV24-1 to TRBJ1-1, with D unclear. CDR1 and CDR2 (germline): KGHDR, SFDVKD. This CDR3 contains 12 residues. The V gene lost 3 bases and the J gene lost 7 bases, with 8 bases spanning the gap. For the CDR3, the DNA is TGTGCCACCAGTGATGCCGGGGTTGAAGCTTTCTTT. It translates to CATSDAGVEAFF.

The gene calls are TRBV24-1 and TRBJ2-3; TRBD2 matches 9 bases. The J segment lost 5 bases and the V segment lost 3 bases, leaving 23 bases of the junction unmatched. This CDR3 is 21 amino acids long. Germline CDR1 KGHDR, CDR2 SFDVKD. The CDR3 protein is CATSDRTGVKRGDLELDTQYF. The CDR3 region has the DNA TGTGCCACCAGTGATCGGACAGGTGTAAAGCGGGGGGACCTTGAATTAGATACGCAGTATTTT.

This chain joins TRBV25-1 and TRBJ1-4, with D hard to call. The CDR3 extends over 14 amino acids. The germline gives CDR1 MGHDK, CDR2 SYGVNS. The ends were cut back, 2 bases at V and 1 base at J, with 5 bases in the middle. This CDR3 is CASSEVGTNEKLFF. CDR3 DNA sequence: TGTGCCAGCAGTGAAGTAGGAACTAATGAAAAACTGTTTTTT.

The V gene is TRBV7-3, the J gene TRBJ2-6, with D possibly being TRBD1 or TRBD2 (5 bases each). There are 17 residues in the CDR3. With 8 bases removed from V and 2 bases from J, the gap between germline ends came to 19 bases. Germline V gives CDR1 SGHTA, CDR2 FQGTGA. This CDR3 reads CASGEGSRSTGANVLTF. DNA of the CDR3: TGTGCCAGCGGAGAGGGGAGCCGTTCTACTGGGGCCAACGTCCTGACTTTC.

The chain recombines TRBV27 with TRBJ2-7; D gene ambiguous. The CDR3 totals 15 residues. Deletions cut 3 bases from V and 2 bases from J, with 14 bases between. Germline loops: CDR1 MNHEY, CDR2 SMNVEV (reference sequence). CDR3 amino acids: CASSLGPGLTYEQYF. The CDR3 DNA reads TGTGCCAGCAGTTTGGGCCCCGGGCTTACCTACGAGCAGTACTTC.

In its sample, this clone was seen once. V and J are TRBV2 and TRBJ1-1; TRBD1 matches at 8 bases. Germline V gives CDR1 SNHLY, CDR2 FYNNEI. The CDR3 loop spans 14 amino acids. V lost 7 bases and J lost 7; bases outside the gene matches: 11. CDR3 amino acids: CASIQDRVYGEAFF. CDR3 nucleotide sequence: TGTGCCAGCATCCAGGACAGGGTGTACGGTGAAGCTTTCTTT. Full variable domain (rest looked up from reference TRBV2 and TRBJ1-1): EPEVTQTPSHQVTQMGQEVILRCVPISNHLYFYWYRQILGQKVEFLVSFYNNEISEKSEIFDDQFSVERPDGSNFTLKIRSTKLEDSAMYFCASIQDRVYGEAFFGQGTRLTVV.

The V gene is TRBV29-1, the J gene TRBJ2-5; no clear D. The ends were cut back, 7 bases at V and 2 bases at J, with 17 bases in the middle. Germline CDR1 SQVTM, CDR2 ANQGSEA. The CDR3 runs 14 residues. The DNA of the CDR3 is TGCAGCGCCCCGGACGGGCCAGGTCAAGAGACCCAGTACTTC. Translated: CSAPDGPGQETQYF.

In its sample, this clone was seen a few times. The rearrangement links TRBV18 to TRBJ1-2; 9 positions agree with TRBD1. Germline V gene sequence: CDR1 KGHSH, CDR2 LQKENI. The CDR3 extends over 14 amino acids. Unmatched junction bases numbered 4, after V lost 2 bases and J lost 6 bases. For the CDR3, the DNA is TGTGCCAGCTCACCAACAGGGGGCGAGGATGGCTACACCTTC. Its translation: CASSPTGGEDGYTF.

The gene calls are TRBV5-4 and TRBJ1-6, with D tentatively TRBD1 (6 bases). V dropped 10 bases and J dropped 0 bases, with 14 bases sitting between them. The germline V gene encodes CDR1 SGHNT and CDR2 YYREEE (reference sequence). The CDR3 consists of 15 residues. CDR3 nucleotides: TGTGCCGGACAGCAGGGGAGCTCCTATAATTCACCCCTCCACTTT. Protein sequence: CAGQQGSSYNSPLHF.

The rearrangement uses TRBV28 and TRBJ2-7, with TRBD1 as a possible D gene (5 bases). Trimming left V 3 bases short and J 2 bases short, with 11 bases between. CDR1 and CDR2 from the germline V gene are MDHEN and SYDVKM. There are 14 residues in the CDR3. The CDR3 DNA reads as TGTGCCAGCAGTTTCAGGACAAGCCCCTACGAGCAGTACTTC. It translates to CASSFRTSPYEQYF.

CDR3 sequence: CASSPDSQETQYF. The CDR3 DNA follows: TGTGCCAGCAGCCCGGACAGTCAAGAGACCCAGTACTTC. The genes are TRBV3-1 (or the pseudogene TRBV3-2) and TRBJ2-5; a weak D match, TRBD1 (6 bases). The V gene's germline CDR1 is LGHDT and CDR2 YNNKEL (reference sequence). CDR3 length: 13 residues. The V end was cut by 4 bases, the J end by 2 bases, with 8 bases between.

The chain joins TRBV5-1 to TRBJ2-3, with D perhaps given as TRBD1 or TRBD2 (5 bases each). CDR1 and CDR2 (germline): SGHRS, YFSETQ. This CDR3 has 14 residues. V dropped 0 bases and J dropped 1 base, with 6 bases sitting between them. The CDR3 protein is CASSLGDRTDTQYF. CDR3 bases: TGCGCCAGCAGCTTGGGGGACCGCACAGATACGCAGTATTTT.

This chain links TRBV5-1 with TRBJ1-4; 9 bases line up with TRBD1. The germline gives CDR1 SGHRS, CDR2 YFSETQ. The CDR3 has 15 amino acids. The junction had 2 bases not matched to a gene; V was cut back by 5 bases and J by 0 bases. The CDR3, as DNA: TGCGCCAGCAGGCGACAGGGGGCAACTAATGAAAAACTGTTTTTT. This translates into CASRRQGATNEKLFF. The whole variable domain, remainder taken from reference TRBV5-1 and TRBJ1-4, is KAGVTQTPRYLIKTRGQQVTLSCSPISGHRSVSWYQQTPGQGLQFLFEYFSETQRNKGNFPGRFSGRQFSNSRSEMNVSTLELGDSALYLCASRRQGATNEKLFFGSGTQLSVL.

The chain has TRBV18 and TRBJ1-5; TRBD1 might be the D (5 bases). Germline lookup yields CDR1 KGHSH and CDR2 LQKENI. The ends were cut back, 1 base at V and 7 bases at J, with 14 bases in the middle. This CDR3 comprises 15 residues. CDR3 coding DNA: TGTGCCAGCTCACCACGCGGAGGGGCAAACCAGCCCCAGCATTTT. Its translation is CASSPRGGANQPQHF.